A single sample gave rise to the 5 T cell receptor beta chains below, sequenced in a study of blood T cell repertoires in COVID-19. The method was immunoSEQ multiplex PCR; TCRdb's version includes in-frame clones alone and lacks a portion of them. The data show roughly 180,000 clones, approximately 84% seen once. What was sequenced was peripheral blood. The receptors derive from a woman aged 45-65 years with COVID-19, enrolled during active disease.

The gene calls are TRBV6-5 and TRBJ2-4, with D perhaps TRBD2 (5 bases). This CDR3 is 16 amino acids long. The V end was cut by 0 bases, the J end by 8 bases, with 17 bases between. Germline assignment: CDR1 MNHEY and CDR2 SVGAGI. This chain's CDR3 is CASSYSYEGIGDIQYF. CDR3 bases: TGTGCCAGCAGTTACTCCTACGAAGGGATCGGGGACATTCAGTACTTC.

This chain joins TRBV30 and TRBJ1-6; 8 nucleotides match TRBD1. The CDR3 has 14 residues. V shed 0 bases and J 8 bases; nucleotides not matched to a gene: 3. The germline gives CDR1 GTSNPN, CDR2 SVGIG (reference sequence). Written as DNA, the CDR3 is TGTGCCTGGAGTGTGCAGGGGGCCGATTCACCCCTCCACTTT. Translated: CAWSVQGADSPLHF.

The gene calls are TRBV4-1 and TRBJ2-2; 7 bases fit TRBD2. The V segment lost 2 bases and the J segment 7 bases; nucleotides outside the gene matches: 7. Germline assignment: CDR1 MGHRA and CDR2 YSYEKL. The CDR3 length is 15 residues. The DNA for the CDR3 is TGCGCCAGCAGCCAACTAGCGGCGAATATCGGGGAGCTGTTTTTT. This translates into CASSQLAANIGELFF.

In DNA, the CDR3 is TGTGCCAGCAGCAAAAAGGGGCGGGGGACCTCGGTGGGAAACACCATATATTTT. Encoded protein: CASSKKGRGTSVGNTIYF. This rearrangement joins TRBV21-1 to TRBJ1-3. TRBV21-1 is noted as a pseudogene. The CDR3 covers 18 residues.

The chain combines TRBV19 with TRBJ2-3; TRBD2 might be the D (7 bases). The CDR3 contains 16 residues. The germline gives CDR1 LNHDA, CDR2 SQIVND (reference sequence). V lost 5 bases, J lost 4 bases, and 19 bases lay in between. CDR3 DNA: TGTGCCAGTAGTTCCCAAGGGGGGGATGGCGCAGATACGCAGTATTTT. This gives the protein CASSSQGGDGADTQYF.